The 26 T cell receptor beta chains given below trace back to one sample, sequenced in a study of cytomegalovirus exposure and HLA in healthy donors. PCR involved 60 Vbeta and 13 Jbeta primers. TCRdb's copy holds only in-frame clones and misses some; the assay was immunoSEQ multiplex PCR. Here the sample spans a few hundred thousand clones, 80% being singletons. The sample taken for sequencing was PBMCs. These receptors all come from a girl under 10 years old in good health and CMV-seronegative.

The chain links TRBV4-2 to TRBJ1-5; 9 nucleotides match TRBD1. V shed 1 base and J 8 bases; nucleotides not matched to a gene: 6. Per germline, CDR1 LGHNA and CDR2 YNFKEQ. The CDR3 consists of 15 residues. This CDR3 is CASSQAGQGREPQHF. The CDR3, as DNA: TGTGCCAGCAGCCAAGCGGGACAGGGCCGGGAGCCCCAGCATTTT.

The chain couples TRBV7-8 to TRBJ1-5; tentative D call: TRBD1 (5 bases). In germline, CDR1 is SGHVS, CDR2 FQNEAQ. This CDR3 has 15 amino acids. With 2 bases removed from V and 2 bases from J, the gap between germline ends came to 10 bases. CDR3 sequence: CASSLQGAGNQPQHF. The CDR3 DNA reads TGTGCCAGCAGCTTACAAGGGGCTGGCAATCAGCCCCAGCATTTT.

This clone showed up just once. This rearrangement joins TRBV6-1 to TRBJ2-5; 10 nucleotides align to TRBD2. The last part of the DNA fits TRBJ2-7 better; the J call may be wrong. From germline, CDR1 is MNHNS and CDR2 SASEGT. This CDR3 has 15 residues. The CDR3 nucleotides are TGTGCCAGCAGTGAAGTGAGCGGGAGGGCCCACGAGCAGTACTTC. As protein: CASSEVSGRAHEQYF.

The chain joins TRBV27 to TRBJ2-3; D is unresolved. V lost 3 bases, J lost 5 bases, and 6 bases lay in between. Germline V CDR1 and CDR2: MNHEY, SMNVEV (reference sequence). The CDR3 is made up of 12 amino acids. The CDR3 DNA reads TGTGCCAGCAGTTTTGGGCTAGATACGCAGTATTTT. It encodes CASSFGLDTQYF.

The chain is built from TRBV21-1 and TRBJ2-1; the table gives TRBD2 as D, unverified against the DNA. TRBV21-1 is a recognized pseudogene. The CDR3 sequence is 17 residues long. The CDR3 DNA follows: TGTGCCAGCAGCAAAGAAGTCGTAGCGGGGGGATACAATGAGCAGTTCTTC. Encoded protein: CASSKEVVAGGYNEQFF.

The V gene is TRBV7-8, the J gene TRBJ2-1; 7 bases fit TRBD2. The V gene end was trimmed by 5 bases and the J gene end by 8 bases; junction bases not matched to a gene: 12. CDR3 length equals 15 residues. Germline V gene sequence: CDR1 SGHVS, CDR2 FQNEAQ. CDR3 sequence: CASSVWTSNGDEQFF. The DNA of the CDR3 is TGTGCCAGCAGCGTCTGGACTAGTAATGGGGATGAGCAGTTCTTC.

The gene calls are TRBV5-4 and TRBJ2-1, with TRBD2 matching 9 bases. The trim removed 5 bases at V and 5 bases at J, leaving 5 bases unmatched. The CDR3 totals 14 residues. Germline V gene lookup returns CDR1 SGHNT and CDR2 YYREEE (reference sequence). CDR3 nucleotides: TGTGCCAGCAGTTCAGCGGGAGGCGACAATGAGCAGTTCTTC. Translating gives CASSSAGGDNEQFF. Complete variable domain (other parts from reference TRBV5-4 and TRBJ2-1): ETGVTQSPTHLIKTRGQQVTLRCSSQSGHNTVSWYQQALGQGPQFIFQYYREEENGRGNFPPRFSGLQFPNYSSELNVNALELDDSALYLCASSSAGGDNEQFFGPGTRLTVL.

CDR3 nucleotide sequence: TGTGCCAGCCGAACAGGGGGGTCACCCCTCCACTTT. Amino acid sequence: CASRTGGSPLHF. The gene calls are TRBV28 and TRBJ1-6; 8 bases agree with TRBD1. The CDR3 is 12 amino acids. The V gene's germline CDR1 is MDHEN and CDR2 SYDVKM. The V gene end was trimmed by 8 bases and the J gene end by 10 bases; junction bases not matched to a gene: 4.

V gene TRBV4-1 combines with J gene TRBJ2-7, with 12 positions matching TRBD2. Trimming at V came to 1 base and at J to 0 bases, leaving 4 bases not matched to a gene. Germline-derived CDR1 and CDR2 are MGHRA and YSYEKL. The CDR3 is 17 amino acids. The CDR3 DNA sequence: TGCGCCAGCAGCCAAGGTGCGACTAGCGGGAGCTCCTACGAGCAGTACTTC. Protein product: CASSQGATSGSSYEQYF.

The rearrangement joins TRBV10-3 to TRBJ1-5, with 7 bases matching TRBD1. CDR3 length: 14 amino acids. J lost 3 bases, V lost 3 bases, and 2 bases had no gene match. Germline loops: CDR1 ENHRY, CDR2 SYGVKD. The CDR3 loop is CAISEDRDNQPQHF. The CDR3 DNA reads TGTGCCATCAGTGAAGACAGGGACAATCAGCCCCAGCATTTT.

The J gene is TRBJ1-1, the V gene TRBV28; 7 positions agree with TRBD1. Losses at the gene ends were 6 bases for V and 7 bases for J; bases not matched to a gene: 11. The CDR3 contains 14 residues. Looked up from germline, CDR1 is MDHEN and CDR2 is SYDVKM. The CDR3 DNA sequence: TGTGCCAGCAGAGAAAACAGGGGCCGTCTTGAAGCTTTCTTT. Translated: CASRENRGRLEAFF.

The V call is TRBV6-6, the J call TRBJ2-1; no firm D call. The CDR3 covers 11 residues. Trimming took 5 bases from V and 5 from J, leaving 4 bases between them. Germline V gene lookup returns CDR1 MNHNY and CDR2 SVGAGI (reference sequence). The CDR3 nucleotides are TGTGCCAGCAGTCCTAACAATGAGCAGTTCTTC. It translates to CASSPNNEQFF.

A word on this clone: Other DNA sequences in this specimen translate into the identical CDR3. The CDR3 sequence: CASRRTGVYGYTF. CDR3 DNA sequence: TGTGCCAGCAGAAGGACAGGGGTCTATGGCTACACCTTC. V usage is TRBV25-1 and J usage is TRBJ1-2, with 9 bases identical to TRBD1. Germline CDR1 is MGHDK and CDR2 is SYGVNS. V dropped 6 bases and J dropped 4; count of bases not matched to a gene: 3. This CDR3 has 13 residues.

The chain carries TRBV7-2 and TRBJ1-2; the D is unclear. Trimming pared 3 bases from V and 8 bases from J, leaving 10 bases between. The V gene's germline CDR1 is SGHTA and CDR2 FQGNSA. The CDR3 consists of 12 residues. The CDR3 DNA reads as TGTGCCAGCAGCTTTGGTGAGGAGGGCTACACCTTC. Protein sequence: CASSFGEEGYTF.

This clone was picked up a small number of times. This chain connects TRBV27 to TRBJ1-5, with a weak D call TRBD1 (6 bases). V was shortened by 5 bases and J by 3 bases, with 23 bases between the two germline ends. This CDR3 region has 18 residues. The V gene's germline CDR1 is MNHEY and CDR2 SMNVEV (reference sequence). The CDR3 region is CASSLSSTGRPPNQPQHF. The CDR3, as DNA: TGTGCCAGCAGTCTCTCCTCTACAGGGAGACCCCCCAATCAGCCCCAGCATTTT.

This chain joins TRBV4-1 and TRBJ1-1; D call uncertain. Germline-derived CDR1 and CDR2 are MGHRA and YSYEKL. The CDR3 is 15 amino acids. Trimming stripped 0 bases from V and 1 base from J, with 9 bases between. CDR3 coding DNA: TGCGCCAGCAGCCAAGAGTGGCGGCAGAACACTGAAGCTTTCTTT. Encoded protein: CASSQEWRQNTEAFF.

This clone was observed a handful of times. CDR3: CASSPYRYSMNTEAFF. The CDR3 DNA follows: TGTGCCAGCAGCCCTTACAGGTACTCAATGAACACTGAAGCTTTCTTT. The gene calls are TRBV5-4 and TRBJ1-1; D may be TRBD1 (5 bases). V lost 4 bases and J 0 bases, leaving 16 bases between the germline ends. The V gene's germline CDR1 is SGHNT and CDR2 YYREEE (reference sequence). CDR3 length: 16 amino acids.

The chain couples TRBV5-6 to TRBJ2-7; TRBD2 might be the D (6 bases). Germline V gene data show CDR1 as SGHDT and CDR2 as YYEEEE. The CDR3 has 15 residues. V shed 4 bases and J shed 4 bases, with 18 bases lying between them. The CDR3 sequence is CASSLAGLTKYEQYF. In nucleotides, the CDR3 is TGTGCCAGCAGCCTGGCGGGACTTACGAAATACGAGCAGTACTTC.

CDR3 sequence: CASSSAGTSGFSYEQYF. CDR3 sequence (DNA): TGTGCCAGCAGCTCCGCCGGGACTAGCGGATTTTCCTACGAGCAGTACTTC. The V gene is TRBV5-6, the J gene TRBJ2-7, with 11 positions matching TRBD2. The CDR3 extends over 17 amino acids. Per germline, CDR1 SGHDT and CDR2 YYEEEE. V lost 3 bases, J lost 1 base, and 9 bases stayed unmatched.

The chain carries TRBV29-1 and TRBJ2-7, with D tentatively TRBD1 (6 bases). This CDR3 comprises 13 residues. CDR1 SQVTM and CDR2 ANQGSEA come from the germline V gene. The V end lost 2 bases, the J end lost 2 bases, and 10 bases lay between the germline ends. The CDR3 DNA reads as TGCAGCGTTGAACAGGGGATCCCCTACGAGCAGTACTTC. This codes for CSVEQGIPYEQYF.

This clone was observed once. The V call is TRBV19, the J call TRBJ2-5; 9 bases align to TRBD2. Losses at the gene ends were 10 bases for V and 5 bases for J; bases not matched to a gene: 8. This CDR3 contains 13 residues. Germline CDR1 is LNHDA and CDR2 is SQIVND (reference sequence). In DNA form, the CDR3 reads TGTGCCACTCAAGCGGGAGGACGGGAGACCCAGTACTTC. It yields the protein CATQAGGRETQYF.

V gene TRBV30 combines with J gene TRBJ2-1, with D perhaps TRBD2 (5 bases). The V and J ends lost 5 bases and 9 bases respectively, with 11 bases between them. The CDR3 runs to 11 residues. Germline V lookup: CDR1 GTSNPN, CDR2 SVGIG (reference sequence). The CDR3 region is CAWLGVSEQFF. The CDR3 nucleotides read TGTGCCTGGCTGGGAGTGAGTGAGCAGTTCTTC.

The chain carries TRBV18 and TRBJ1-5; 7 bases map to TRBD1. V lost 3 bases and J lost 7; bases outside the gene matches: 3. CDR1 is KGHSH, CDR2 LQKENI, per germline. The CDR3 length is 13 residues. The CDR3 reads CASSPGQDQPQHF. CDR3 DNA sequence: TGTGCCAGCTCACCCGGACAGGACCAGCCCCAGCATTTT.

The CDR3 DNA reads TGTGCCAGCAGCTTCGGACTGATGAGGACCTACGAGCAGTACTTC. Its translation is CASSFGLMRTYEQYF. The chain couples TRBV7-9 to TRBJ2-7; TRBD2 might be the D (5 bases). The V gene lost 3 bases and the J gene lost 2 bases, with 14 bases spanning the gap. CDR3 size: 15 residues. Germline lookup yields CDR1 SEHNR and CDR2 FQNEAQ (reference sequence).

The V and J genes are TRBV28 and TRBJ2-3, with TRBD2 as a possible D gene (6 bases). The germline V and J ends were trimmed by 3 bases and 3 bases, with 25 bases remaining between them. From germline, CDR1 is MDHEN and CDR2 SYDVKM. The CDR3 sequence is 19 residues long. CDR3 sequence (DNA): TGTGCCAGCAGTTTCATCAGCCCGTTATCGTCAGGGAGGACAGATACGCAGTATTTT. Protein sequence: CASSFISPLSSGRTDTQYF.

The J gene is TRBJ2-7, the V gene TRBV13; 9 bases fit TRBD1. The CDR3 totals 16 residues. After removal of 0 bases from V and 3 bases from J, the junction contained 6 bases not matched to a gene. Germline CDR1 PRHDT, CDR2 FYEKMQ (reference sequence). CDR3 sequence reads: CASSLGQGAKYYEQYF. In nucleotides, the CDR3 is TGTGCCAGCAGCTTAGGACAGGGGGCCAAATACTACGAGCAGTACTTC.